The source of this T cell receptor (beta chain) is a study of T-cell reconstitution after alpha-beta-depleted transplantation in children. Regarding the study as a whole: Newly generated T cells supplied most T-cell counts and diversity one year post-transplant.

Trimming pared 6 bases from V and 4 bases from J, leaving 14 bases between. The CDR3 totals 15 residues. Germline lookup yields CDR1 SGHRS and CDR2 YFSETQ. Preparation of the TCRbeta library involved a method that used unique molecular identifiers. TCRdb independently ran MiXCR on the PCR reads; one entry per CDR3 protein. Of approximately 300,000 distinct CDR3 sequences listed, 10% are singletons. This clonotype has a count of ten or more. Its antigen is currently unknown. This receptor was obtained from a boy under two years old with acute myeloid leukemia, due to receive a stem cell transplant. The chain recombines TRBV5-1 with TRBJ2-6; a weak D match, TRBD2 (5 bases). The source material was PBMCs, sampled before TCRalphabeta/CD19-depleted stem cell transplant. This chain's CDR3 is CASTPAGAGANVLTF. In DNA, the CDR3 is TGCGCCAGCACCCCCGCGGGCGCCGGGGCCAACGTCCTGACTTTC.